This TCR beta chain stems from a study of blood T cell repertoires in COVID-19. The assay was immunoSEQ multiplex PCR, and TCRdb's table has in-frame clones only and misses some. The data hold about 220,000 clones, with about four fifths observed a single time. V was shortened by 5 bases and J by 4 bases, with 14 bases between the two germline ends. CDR3 length equals 14 residues. Germline values: CDR1 SEHNR, CDR2 FQNEAQ (reference sequence). Those who participated ranged in age from 18 to 89 years and resided in 20 to 30 US areas. Researchers sorted participants into cohorts using their self-reported clinical history. Recovered status in Cohort 3 required two negative PCRs, clearance, or symptom resolution. This clone showed up just a few times.

The chain has TRBV7-9 and TRBJ1-1; D not certain. The receptor was derived from a woman in her sixties or seventies who had recovered from COVID-19. The sample consisted of PBMCs or T cells enriched from blood (not recorded which). The CDR3 loop reads CASSPGSVGTEAFF. In DNA form, the CDR3 reads TGTGCCAGCAGCCCCGGGTCCGTAGGCACTGAAGCTTTCTTT.